One sample yielded the 6 T cell receptor beta chains listed below, sequenced in a study of T cells after yellow fever vaccination. MiXCR, applied by TCRdb to the 5' RACE reads, yields one record per CDR3 protein. The repertoire holds approximately 510,000 distinct CDR3 sequences, with 21% as singletons. The sample consisted of PBMCs, taken more than 20 days after the first yellow fever vaccination. The receptor source for this set is a man younger than 35 who received the YFV17D yellow fever vaccine.

The genes are TRBV19 and TRBJ2-1; 12 bases map to TRBD2. The CDR3 has 16 amino acids. With 1 base clipped from V and 7 bases from J, the junction kept 5 bases outside the gene matches. Germline loops: CDR1 LNHDA, CDR2 SQIVND (reference sequence). The chain's CDR3 is CASSIVRGLAGNEQFF. DNA for the CDR3: TGTGCCAGTAGTATAGTTCGAGGACTAGCGGGGAATGAGCAGTTCTTC. The variable domain in full, with the rest retrieved from reference TRBV19 and TRBJ2-1, is DGGITQSPKYLFRKEGQNVTLSCEQNLNHDAMYWYRQDPGQGLRLIYYSQIVNDFQKGDIAEGYSVSREKKESFPLTVTSAQKNPTAFYLCASSIVRGLAGNEQFFGPGTRLTVL.

The rearrangement joins TRBV3-1 to TRBJ2-1; the D gene is possibly TRBD2 (5 bases). The V and J ends lost 0 bases and 3 bases respectively, with 15 bases between them. This CDR3 has 17 residues. Per germline, CDR1 LGHDT and CDR2 YNNKEL (reference sequence). This CDR3 is CASSQDLLGPLYNEQFF. The DNA for the CDR3 is TGTGCCAGCAGCCAAGATCTACTAGGGCCCCTCTACAATGAGCAGTTCTTC.

This clonotype was detected ten times or more. V is TRBV6-2 or TRBV6-3 and J is TRBJ1-5, with a possible D match to TRBD1 (6 bases). CDR1 is MNHEY and CDR2 is SVGEGT in the germline V gene. The CDR3 has 15 residues. Trimming left V 6 bases short and J 3 bases short, with 15 bases between. This CDR3 is CASRPPTGFNQPQHF. The CDR3 DNA reads as TGTGCCAGCAGACCTCCTACAGGGTTCAATCAGCCCCAGCATTTT.

The J gene is TRBJ2-3, the V gene TRBV5-1, with no clear D. The V end was cut by 4 bases, the J end by 2 bases, with 20 bases between. The germline gives CDR1 SGHRS, CDR2 YFSETQ. The CDR3 has 17 amino acids. The CDR3 DNA reads TGCGCCAGCAGCCAATTGAGGTTCGGAGATTCCACAGATACGCAGTATTTT. Translated: CASSQLRFGDSTDTQYF.

There are a few counts of this clonotype. This chain links TRBV7-6 with TRBJ1-2, with 7 bases matching TRBD1. CDR3 length: 15 residues. CDR1 is SGHVS and CDR2 is FNYEAQ in the germline V gene. V was clipped by 8 bases and J by 3 bases; unmatched bases: 12. The CDR3 sequence: CASSRGGWGDYGYTF. Here the CDR3 DNA reads TGTGCCAGCTCACGAGGGGGCTGGGGTGACTATGGCTACACCTTC. The variable domain in full, with the rest retrieved from reference TRBV7-6 and TRBJ1-2, is GAGVSQSPRYKVTKRGQDVALRCDPISGHVSLYWYRQALGQGPEFLTYFNYEAQQDKSGLPNDRFSAERPEGSISTLTIQRTEQRDSAMYRCASSRGGWGDYGYTFGSGTRLTVV.

The chain recombines TRBV7-9 with TRBJ2-7, with D possibly TRBD1 on 6 matching bases. Germline V gene sequence: CDR1 SEHNR, CDR2 FQNEAQ (reference sequence). The CDR3 has 14 amino acids. Trimming cost V 4 bases and J 4 bases, with 14 bases left between them. CDR3 sequence (DNA): TGTGCCAGCAGCTCCCCCCGCAGGGGATACGAGCAGTACGTC. Encoded protein: CASSSPRRGYEQYV.